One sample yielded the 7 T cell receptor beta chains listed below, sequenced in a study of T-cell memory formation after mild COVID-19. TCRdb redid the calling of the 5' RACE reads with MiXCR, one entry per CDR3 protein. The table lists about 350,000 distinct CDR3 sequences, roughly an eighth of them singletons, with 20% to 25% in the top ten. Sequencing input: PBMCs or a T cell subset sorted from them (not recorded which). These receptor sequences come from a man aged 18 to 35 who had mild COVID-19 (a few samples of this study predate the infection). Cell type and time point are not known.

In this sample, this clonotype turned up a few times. For the CDR3, the DNA is TGTGCCAGCAGCCAAGAAGGCGTATGGATTCAGTACTTC. This sequence encodes CASSQEGVWIQYF. The rearrangement uses TRBV3-1 and TRBJ2-5, with D unclear. CDR1 is LGHDT and CDR2 is YNNKEL in the germline V gene (reference sequence). CDR3 length equals 13 residues. The ends were cut back, 0 bases at V and 11 bases at J, with 13 bases in the middle.

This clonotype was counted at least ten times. Written as DNA, the CDR3 is TGTGCCAGCAGTTACTCACAGAACACTGAAGCTTTCTTT. Its translation is CASSYSQNTEAFF. The chain carries TRBV6-5 and TRBJ1-1; D ambiguous. The V gene lost 0 bases and the J gene lost 1 base, with 3 bases spanning the gap. The CDR3 covers 13 residues. Looked up from germline, CDR1 is MNHEY and CDR2 is SVGAGI.

In DNA form, the CDR3 reads TGTGCCAGCAGTTACTCGAATAGGGGTGAAGCTTTCTTT. Its translation is CASSYSNRGEAFF. The V and J genes are TRBV6-5 and TRBJ1-1, with D possibly TRBD1 on 5 matching bases. CDR3 length equals 13 residues. CDR1 MNHEY and CDR2 SVGAGI come from the germline V gene. V was shortened by 0 bases and J by 7 bases, with 9 bases between the two germline ends.

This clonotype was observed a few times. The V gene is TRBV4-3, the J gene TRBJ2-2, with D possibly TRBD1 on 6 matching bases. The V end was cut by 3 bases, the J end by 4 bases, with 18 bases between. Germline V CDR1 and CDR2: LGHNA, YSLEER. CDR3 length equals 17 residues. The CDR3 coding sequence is TGCGCCAGCAGCCAGGAGTACCAGGGGATGCCCACCGGGGAGCTGTTTTTT. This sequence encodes CASSQEYQGMPTGELFF.

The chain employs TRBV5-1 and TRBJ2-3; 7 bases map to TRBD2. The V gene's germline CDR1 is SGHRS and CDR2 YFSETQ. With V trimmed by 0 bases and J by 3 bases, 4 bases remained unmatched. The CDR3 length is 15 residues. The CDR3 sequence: CASSLAGGWTDTQYF. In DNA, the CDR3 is TGCGCCAGCAGCTTGGCCGGGGGGTGGACAGATACGCAGTATTTT.

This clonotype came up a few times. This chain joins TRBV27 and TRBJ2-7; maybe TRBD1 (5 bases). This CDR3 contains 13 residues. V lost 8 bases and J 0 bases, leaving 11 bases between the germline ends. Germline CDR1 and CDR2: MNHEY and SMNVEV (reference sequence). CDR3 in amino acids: CASSPRASYEQYV. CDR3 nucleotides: TGTGCCAGCTCCCCCAGGGCCTCCTACGAGCAGTACGTC.

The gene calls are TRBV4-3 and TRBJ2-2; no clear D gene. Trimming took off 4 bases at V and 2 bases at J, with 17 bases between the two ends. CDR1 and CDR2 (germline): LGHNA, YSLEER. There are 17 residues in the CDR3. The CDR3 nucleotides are TGCGCCAGCAGCCCCCCCCGTCGTAGGCACAACACCGGGGAGCTGTTTTTT. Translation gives CASSPPRRRHNTGELFF.